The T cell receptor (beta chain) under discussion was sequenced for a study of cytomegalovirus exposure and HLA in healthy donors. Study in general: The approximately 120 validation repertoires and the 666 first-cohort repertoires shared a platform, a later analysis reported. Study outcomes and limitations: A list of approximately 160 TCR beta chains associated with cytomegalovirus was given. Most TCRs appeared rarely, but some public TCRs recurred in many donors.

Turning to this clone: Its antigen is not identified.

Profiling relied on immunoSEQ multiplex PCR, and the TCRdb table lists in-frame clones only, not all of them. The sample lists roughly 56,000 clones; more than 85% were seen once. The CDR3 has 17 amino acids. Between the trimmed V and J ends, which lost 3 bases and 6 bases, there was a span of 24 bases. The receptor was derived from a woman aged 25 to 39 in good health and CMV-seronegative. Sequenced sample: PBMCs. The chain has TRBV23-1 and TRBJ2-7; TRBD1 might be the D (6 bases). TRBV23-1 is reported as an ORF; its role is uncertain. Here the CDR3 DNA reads TGCGCCAGCAGTCATCAAATACACGGACAGAGAGAGAGCGAGCAGTACTTC. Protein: CASSHQIHGQRESEQYF.